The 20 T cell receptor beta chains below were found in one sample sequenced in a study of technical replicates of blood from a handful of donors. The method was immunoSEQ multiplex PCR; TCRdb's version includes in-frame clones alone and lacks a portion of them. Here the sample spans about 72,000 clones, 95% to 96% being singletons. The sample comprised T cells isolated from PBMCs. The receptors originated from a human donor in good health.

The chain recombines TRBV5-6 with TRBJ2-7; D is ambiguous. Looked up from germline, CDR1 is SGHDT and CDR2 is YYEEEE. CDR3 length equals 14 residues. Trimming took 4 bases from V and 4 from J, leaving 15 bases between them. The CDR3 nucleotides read TGTGCCAGCAGCCCCGGCGGCTTACTATACGAGCAGTACTTC. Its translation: CASSPGGLLYEQYF.

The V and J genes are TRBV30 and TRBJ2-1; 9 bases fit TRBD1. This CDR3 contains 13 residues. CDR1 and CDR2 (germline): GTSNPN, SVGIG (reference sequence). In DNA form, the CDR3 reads TGTGCATCAACAGGGGGCGATATCAATGAGCAGTTCTTC. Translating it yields CASTGGDINEQFF.

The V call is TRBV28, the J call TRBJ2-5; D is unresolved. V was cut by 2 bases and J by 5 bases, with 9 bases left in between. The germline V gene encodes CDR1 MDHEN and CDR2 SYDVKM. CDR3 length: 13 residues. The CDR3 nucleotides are TGTGCCAGCAGTTTAGGCAGAACCGAGACCCAGTACTTC. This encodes CASSLGRTETQYF.

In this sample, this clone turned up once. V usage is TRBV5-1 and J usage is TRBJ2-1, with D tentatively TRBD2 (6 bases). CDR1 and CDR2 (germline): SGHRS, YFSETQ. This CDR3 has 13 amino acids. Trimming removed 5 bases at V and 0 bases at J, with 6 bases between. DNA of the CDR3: TGCGCCAGCAGGGACTACTCCTACAATGAGCAGTTCTTC. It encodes CASRDYSYNEQFF.

In DNA form, the CDR3 reads TGCGCCAGCAGCTCTCTACCGATACTAGCGGCAATCTACGAGCAGTACTTC. Translation: CASSSLPILAAIYEQYF. This chain joins TRBV5-1 and TRBJ2-7, with 8 nucleotides matching TRBD2. From germline, CDR1 is SGHRS and CDR2 YFSETQ. The CDR3 is 17 amino acids. The V and J ends lost 3 bases and 3 bases, in that order; junction bases with no gene match: 14.

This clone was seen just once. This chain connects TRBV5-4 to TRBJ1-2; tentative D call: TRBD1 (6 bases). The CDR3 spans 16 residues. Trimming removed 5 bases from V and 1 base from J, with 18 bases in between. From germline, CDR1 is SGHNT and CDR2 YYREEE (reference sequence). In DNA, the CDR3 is TGTGCCAGCAGGAGGGGGTCTGAATTTGGTAACTATGGCTACACCTTC. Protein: CASRRGSEFGNYGYTF.

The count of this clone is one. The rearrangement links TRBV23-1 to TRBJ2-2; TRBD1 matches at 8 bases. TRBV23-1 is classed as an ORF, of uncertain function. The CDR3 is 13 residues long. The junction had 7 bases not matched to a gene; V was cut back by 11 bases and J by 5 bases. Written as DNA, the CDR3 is TGCGCCTCGACAGGGGATGATACCGGGGAGCTGTTTTTT. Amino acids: CASTGDDTGELFF.

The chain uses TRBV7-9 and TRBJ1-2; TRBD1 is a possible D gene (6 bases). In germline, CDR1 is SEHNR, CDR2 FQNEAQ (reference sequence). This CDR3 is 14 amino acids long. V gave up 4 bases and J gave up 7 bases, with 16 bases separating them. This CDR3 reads CASSSQTGGGGYTF. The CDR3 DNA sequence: TGTGCCAGCAGCTCGCAGACGGGAGGGGGTGGCTACACCTTC.

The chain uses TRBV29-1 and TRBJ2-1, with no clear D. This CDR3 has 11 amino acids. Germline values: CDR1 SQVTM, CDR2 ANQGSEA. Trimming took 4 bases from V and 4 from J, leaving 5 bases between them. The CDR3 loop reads CSVAEYNEQFF. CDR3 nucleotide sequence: TGCAGCGTTGCCGAGTACAATGAGCAGTTCTTC.

In DNA, the CDR3 is TGTGCCAGCGGAACTAGCGGGAGGGCCTGGACCTACGAGCAGTACTTC. Protein sequence: CASGTSGRAWTYEQYF. The V call is TRBV5-8, the J call TRBJ2-7; 13 bases match TRBD2. The CDR3 is 16 residues long. Germline CDR1 and CDR2: SGHTS and YDEGEE. Trimming removed 7 bases from V and 2 bases from J; junction bases left unmatched: 9.

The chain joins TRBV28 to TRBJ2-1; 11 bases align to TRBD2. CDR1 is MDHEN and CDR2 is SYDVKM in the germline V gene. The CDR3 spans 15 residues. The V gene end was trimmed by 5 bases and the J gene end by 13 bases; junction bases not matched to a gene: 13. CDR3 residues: CASSPPPTSGKRQFF. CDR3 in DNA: TGTGCCAGCAGTCCCCCACCGACTAGCGGGAAACGACAGTTCTTC.

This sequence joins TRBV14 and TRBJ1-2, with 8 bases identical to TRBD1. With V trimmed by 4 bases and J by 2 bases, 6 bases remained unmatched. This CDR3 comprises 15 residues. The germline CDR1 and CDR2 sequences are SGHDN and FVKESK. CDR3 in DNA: TGTGCCAGCAGCCGGACGTCAGGGGGCAACTATGGCTACACCTTC. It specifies CASSRTSGGNYGYTF.

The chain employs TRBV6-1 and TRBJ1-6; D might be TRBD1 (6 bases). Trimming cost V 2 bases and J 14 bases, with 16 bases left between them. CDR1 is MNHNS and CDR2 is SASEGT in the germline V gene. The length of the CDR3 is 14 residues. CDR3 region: CASSERTAPEALHF. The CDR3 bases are TGTGCCAGCAGTGAAAGGACAGCTCCGGAGGCCCTCCACTTT.

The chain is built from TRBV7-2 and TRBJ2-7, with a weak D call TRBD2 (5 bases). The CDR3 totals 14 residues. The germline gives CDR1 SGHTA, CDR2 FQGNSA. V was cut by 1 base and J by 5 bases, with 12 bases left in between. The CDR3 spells CASSLGGSRNEQYF. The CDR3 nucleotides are TGTGCCAGCAGCTTAGGAGGGAGTCGGAACGAGCAGTACTTC.

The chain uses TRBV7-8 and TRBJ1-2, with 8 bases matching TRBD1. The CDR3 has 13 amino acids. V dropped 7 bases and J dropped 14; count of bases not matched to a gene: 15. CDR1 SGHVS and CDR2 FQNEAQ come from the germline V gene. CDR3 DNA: TGTGCCAGCACCTCCCGGACAGGGCTTTGGAGGACCTTC. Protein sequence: CASTSRTGLWRTF.

The CDR3 reads CASSIGTTEYNEQFF. The CDR3 bases are TGTGCCAGTAGTATAGGGACTACCGAATACAATGAGCAGTTCTTC. The rearrangement joins TRBV19 to TRBJ2-1, with D possibly matching TRBD2 (6 bases). The CDR3 is made up of 15 amino acids. Trimming shortened V by 1 base and J by 4 bases, and 11 bases separated the two germline ends. Per germline, CDR1 LNHDA and CDR2 SQIVND (reference sequence).

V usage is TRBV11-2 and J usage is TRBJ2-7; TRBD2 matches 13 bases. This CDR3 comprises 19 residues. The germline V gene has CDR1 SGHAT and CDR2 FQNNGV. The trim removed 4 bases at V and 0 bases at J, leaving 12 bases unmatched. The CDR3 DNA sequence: TGTGCCAGCAGCTCATCTAGGACTAGCGGGGGTAGGAGCTCCTACGAGCAGTACTTC. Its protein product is CASSSSRTSGGRSSYEQYF.

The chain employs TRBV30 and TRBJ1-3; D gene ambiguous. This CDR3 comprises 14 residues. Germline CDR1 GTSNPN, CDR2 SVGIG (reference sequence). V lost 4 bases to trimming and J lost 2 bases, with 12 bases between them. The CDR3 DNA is TGTGCCTGGATTAACTGGCGGGCTGGAAACACCATATATTTT. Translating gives CAWINWRAGNTIYF.

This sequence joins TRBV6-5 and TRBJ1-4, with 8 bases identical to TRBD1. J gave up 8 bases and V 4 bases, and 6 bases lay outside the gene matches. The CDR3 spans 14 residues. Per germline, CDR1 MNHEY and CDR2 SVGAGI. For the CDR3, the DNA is TGTGCCAGCAGTTTACAGGGGGAAAGGGAAAAACTGTTTTTT. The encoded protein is CASSLQGEREKLFF.

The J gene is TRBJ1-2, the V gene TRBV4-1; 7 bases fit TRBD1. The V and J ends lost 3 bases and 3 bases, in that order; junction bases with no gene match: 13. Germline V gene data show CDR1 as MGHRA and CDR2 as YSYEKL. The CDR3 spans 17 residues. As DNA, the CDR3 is TGCGCCAGCAGCCATTCCCATCTCCGGGACAGCGACTATGGCTACACCTTC. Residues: CASSHSHLRDSDYGYTF.